The present TCR beta chain was sequenced within a study of shared clonotypes between healthy human individuals. Study-wide findings and caveats: All-four-donor shared clonotypes had higher generation probabilities than non-shared clonotypes did.

V lost 3 bases, J lost 1 base, and 9 bases lay in between. The CDR3 contains 14 residues. Germline-derived CDR1 and CDR2 are SGHVS and FQNEAQ. About 30,000 T cell genomes (around 200 ng DNA) went into each sorted-subset replicate. Clones were sequenced by immunoSEQ multiplex PCR, and TCRdb holds only the in-frame ones, with some missing. The repertoire holds millions of clones, with about 92% as singletons. Remarks on this clone: Its antigen remains unknown.

The specimen was naive CD4+ T cells from PBMCs. Specified subset: CD45RA+ positively selected. This sequence originates from a man aged 18 to 29 in good health. Some clones in this sample may be carry-over from other donors' samples. The chain links TRBV7-8 to TRBJ1-1; D is uncertain. The CDR3 here is CASSFRRRNTEAFF. The CDR3 nucleotides read TGTGCCAGCAGCTTCCGAAGGCGGAACACTGAAGCTTTCTTT.